This TCR beta chain was identified during a study of graft-versus-host responses after intestinal transplantation. About the research overall: Each of the recipients got a multivisceral, liver-intestinal, or isolated intestinal transplant. Every recipient had anti-thymocyte globulin induction and 2 to 4 years of tacrolimus plus steroids.

TCRdb keeps only in-frame clones here, not all; method: immunoSEQ multiplex PCR. The sample consists of around 100,000 clones, about 92% of them appearing once. This clone has a single count. Its antigen remains unidentified. Study-wide points: Some GvH clones were seen earlier in gut or blood, suggesting intestinal origin. GvH clone levels peaked in circulation, and this peak was associated with early post-transplant HvG declines.

V was cut by 3 bases and J by 5 bases, with 23 bases left in between. Germline CDR1 reads WNHNN; CDR2 reads SYGVQD (reference sequence). The CDR3 length is 19 residues. This clonotype was sampled from a human donor who was the organ donor for an intestinal transplant. This sequence joins TRBV10-1 and TRBJ2-6, with D hard to call. The sequences come from unstimulated CD4+ T cells sorted from spleen or lymph node cells, collected before transplant. CDR3 DNA sequence: TGCGCCAGCAGTGACGTGGGAAGATTCGCACAAAGTCGGGCCAACGTCCTGACTTTC. It codes for CASSDVGRFAQSRANVLTF.